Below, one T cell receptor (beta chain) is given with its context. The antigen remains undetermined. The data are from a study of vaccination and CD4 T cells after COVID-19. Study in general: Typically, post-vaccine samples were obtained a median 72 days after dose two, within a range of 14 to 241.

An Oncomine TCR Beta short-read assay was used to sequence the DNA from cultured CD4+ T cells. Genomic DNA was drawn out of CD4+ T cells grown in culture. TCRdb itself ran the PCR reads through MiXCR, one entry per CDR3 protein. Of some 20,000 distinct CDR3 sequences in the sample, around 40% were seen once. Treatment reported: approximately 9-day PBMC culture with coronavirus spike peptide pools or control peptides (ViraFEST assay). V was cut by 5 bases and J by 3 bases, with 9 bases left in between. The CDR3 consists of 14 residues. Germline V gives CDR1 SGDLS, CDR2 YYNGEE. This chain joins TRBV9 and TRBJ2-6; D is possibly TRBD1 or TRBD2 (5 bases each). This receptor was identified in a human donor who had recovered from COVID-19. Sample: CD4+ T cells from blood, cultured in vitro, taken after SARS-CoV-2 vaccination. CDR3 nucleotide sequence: TGTGCCAGCAGGAGGGGTGATGGGGCCAACGTCCTGACTTTC. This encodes CASRRGDGANVLTF.